The rows below give T cell receptor beta chains drawn from one sample of a study of T cell responses to AZD1222 COVID-19 vaccine. Clones were read by immunoSEQ multiplex PCR, and TCRdb kept only the in-frame ones, dropping some. Of around 100,000 clones listed, around 91% are singletons. Source: peripheral blood, taken on day 0 of AZD1222 vaccination. The receptors shown here come from an adult in good health. Each CDR3 is given with its conserved first and last residue. Each record gives: V gene, clone size, D gene, J gene, CDR3 protein, CDR3 DNA. D genes are given only for firm matches. Only some rows state a clone size, as once, few, many or a class for expanded clones.

TRBV10-3,-,TRBD1,TRBJ2-7,CAISVTGATYEQYF,TGTGCCATCAGTGTGACAGGGGCCACCTACGAGCAGTACTTC
TRBV7-6,-,-,TRBJ2-5,CASSASGGAIGETQYF,TGTGCCAGCAGCGCCAGTGGGGGGGCAATAGGAGAGACCCAGTACTTC
TRBV10-1,-,-,TRBJ2-3,CASSERVSSTDTQYF,TGCGCCAGCAGTGAGCGGGTATCGAGCACAGATACGCAGTATTTT
TRBV6-5,-,-,TRBJ1-2,CAIYGRGPDFRGYTF,TGTGCCATCTATGGACGGGGCCCCGATTTTAGGGGCTACACCTTC
TRBV12-3/TRBV12-4,-,-,TRBJ2-2,CAGGGGELFF,TGTGCCGGTGGAGGCGGGGAGCTGTTTTTT
TRBV19,once,TRBD1,TRBJ1-1,CASRPGTGVAEAFF,TGTGCCAGTAGACCCGGGACAGGGGTGGCTGAAGCTTTCTTT
TRBV5-6,-,-,TRBJ2-3,CASSFTSPDTQYF,TGTGCCAGCAGCTTCACTAGCCCAGATACGCAGTATTTT
TRBV2,-,TRBD1,TRBJ1-4,CASSGDRGQQKLFF,TGTGCCAGCAGTGGGGACAGGGGGCAGCAAAAACTGTTTTTT
TRBV5-1,-,-,TRBJ2-2,CASSLVAQGGGELFF,TGCGCCAGCAGCTTGGTTGCACAGGGAGGCGGGGAGCTGTTTTTT
TRBV7-3,-,TRBD1,TRBJ1-3,CASSLTGGNSGNTIYF,TGTGCCAGCAGCTTGACAGGGGGCAACTCTGGAAACACCATATATTTT
TRBV9,-,-,TRBJ2-5,CASSDYLNWETQYF,TGTGCCAGCAGCGATTACCTTAACTGGGAGACCCAGTACTTC
TRBV5-1,-,-,TRBJ2-5,CASSHGQQETQYF,TGCGCCAGCAGCCATGGACAGCAAGAGACCCAGTACTTC
TRBV30,once,TRBD2,TRBJ2-1,CARSGGAYNEQFF,TGTGCGAGAAGTGGGGGGGCCTACAATGAGCAGTTCTTC
TRBV7-9,-,-,TRBJ1-2,CASSPSAGFLLGYTF,TGTGCCAGCAGCCCCTCCGCGGGGTTTCTGCTCGGCTACACCTTC
TRBV11-3,-,TRBD1,TRBJ2-1,CASSLNRGNEQFF,TGTGCCAGCAGCTTAAACAGGGGAAATGAGCAGTTCTTC
TRBV7-3,-,-,TRBJ1-2,CASTNRVSYGYTF,TGTGCCAGCACTAACAGGGTTTCCTATGGCTACACCTTC
TRBV12-3/TRBV12-4,once,TRBD1,TRBJ1-2,CASRGQGRNGYTF,TGTGCCAGCAGGGGACAGGGGCGGAATGGCTACACCTTC
TRBV19,-,-,TRBJ1-1,CASSIQGLRNTEAFF,TGTGCCAGTAGTATACAAGGGCTTCGGAACACTGAAGCTTTCTTT
TRBV29-1,-,TRBD1,TRBJ1-2,CSVATGAYGYTF,TGCAGCGTGGCGACAGGGGCCTATGGCTACACCTTC
TRBV11-2,-,TRBD1,TRBJ1-2,CASSLVGTGIYGYTF,TGTGCCAGCAGCTTAGTGGGGACAGGGATCTATGGCTACACCTTC
TRBV6-6,-,-,TRBJ2-7,CASSYMGFHEQYF,TGTGCCAGCAGTTACATGGGTTTTCACGAGCAGTACTTC
TRBV6-5,-,-,TRBJ2-7,CASSYSYSDFPYF,TGTGCCAGCAGTTACTCGTATTCCGATTTCCCGTACTTC
TRBV3-1/TRBV3-2,-,TRBD2,TRBJ2-1,CASSPWLAGGLEQFF,TGTGCCAGCAGCCCTTGGCTAGCGGGGGGGCTTGAGCAGTTCTTC
TRBV28,-,-,TRBJ1-6,CASVIRMAINSPLHF,TGTGCCAGCGTGATTCGGATGGCCATTAATTCACCCCTCCACTTT